The 24 T cell receptor beta chains presented below share a single source sample, sequenced in a study of neurological immune-mediated disorders. Time point given: longitudinal time-point 1 (baseline). TCRdb independently ran MiXCR on the 5' RACE reads; one entry per CDR3 protein. The sample lists around 71,000 distinct CDR3 sequences; roughly 15% were seen once. What was sequenced was PBMCs. Receptors were obtained from a female donor with HTLV-1-associated myelopathy (HAM/TSP).

V gene TRBV9 combines with J gene TRBJ1-3; possibly TRBD1 for D (6 bases). The V end was cut by 0 bases, the J end by 4 bases, with 8 bases between. The CDR3 length is 14 residues. CDR1 is SGDLS, CDR2 YYNGEE, per germline. This chain's CDR3 is CASSVGGPGNTIYF. The CDR3, as DNA: TGTGCCAGCAGCGTAGGGGGGCCCGGAAACACCATATATTTT.

This clonotype was counted ten times or more. The chain links TRBV5-6 to TRBJ2-7, with a possible D match to TRBD2 (6 bases). Germline V gives CDR1 SGHDT, CDR2 YYEEEE. The CDR3 covers 14 residues. V was pared by 4 bases and J by 8 bases, with 19 bases between. CDR3 nucleotide sequence: TGTGCCAGCAGCCAGGCCATGGGGGGTGGTAAGCAGTACTTC. This gives the protein CASSQAMGGGKQYF.

This clonotype came up many times. This sequence joins TRBV4-1 and TRBJ1-1; 7 nucleotides match TRBD1. V was pared by 4 bases and J by 1 base, with 6 bases of the junction left unmatched. Germline V lookup: CDR1 MGHRA, CDR2 YSYEKL. The CDR3 runs to 15 residues. This CDR3 is CASSPGTAENTEAFF. The CDR3 region has the DNA TGCGCCAGCAGCCCGGGGACAGCGGAGAACACTGAAGCTTTCTTT.

At least ten counts were recorded for this clonotype. V is TRBV5-1 and J is TRBJ2-3; 15 nucleotides match TRBD2. This CDR3 contains 14 residues. Germline V CDR1 and CDR2: SGHRS, YFSETQ. V lost 7 bases, J lost 10 bases, and 7 bases stayed unmatched. This CDR3 is CASGTSGGPGAQYF. CDR3 DNA: TGCGCCAGCGGGACTAGCGGGGGGCCTGGAGCGCAGTATTTT. The variable domain in full, completed from reference TRBV5-1 and TRBJ2-3, reads KAGVTQTPRYLIKTRGQQVTLSCSPISGHRSVSWYQQTPGQGLQFLFEYFSETQRNKGNFPGRFSGRQFSNSRSEMNVSTLELGDSALYLCASGTSGGPGAQYFGPGTRLTVL.

In its sample, this clonotype was seen many times. V gene TRBV7-9 combines with J gene TRBJ1-1; D remains unclear. Looked up from germline, CDR1 is SEHNR and CDR2 is FQNEAQ (reference sequence). Deletions cut 4 bases from V and 11 bases from J, with 11 bases between. The length of the CDR3 is 11 residues. DNA of the CDR3: TGTGCCAGCAGCTCCCTGGGGATGGCTTTCTTT. Translation gives CASSSLGMAFF. Complete variable domain (other parts from reference TRBV7-9 and TRBJ1-1): DTGVSQNPRHKITKRGQNVTFRCDPISEHNRLYWYRQTLGQGPEFLTYFQNEAQLEKSRLLSDRFSAERPKGSFSTLEIQRTEQGDSAMYLCASSSLGMAFFGQGTRLTVV.

In its sample, this clonotype was seen many times. The chain employs TRBV5-1 and TRBJ2-3; TRBD2 aligns across 8 bases. Germline CDR1 SGHRS, CDR2 YFSETQ. This CDR3 region has 15 residues. The ends lost 5 bases at V and 0 bases at J; junction bases unmatched: 5. CDR3 sequence (DNA): TGCGCCAGCAGACTCCGCGGGGGGAGCACAGATACGCAGTATTTT. This gives the protein CASRLRGGSTDTQYF.

In its sample, this clonotype was seen many times. This chain's CDR3 is CAISDGDRFTDTQYF. The CDR3 DNA reads as TGTGCCATCAGTGATGGGGACAGGTTCACAGATACGCAGTATTTT. The V call is TRBV10-3, the J call TRBJ2-3; TRBD1 matches 8 bases. V lost 3 bases and J lost 2; bases outside the gene matches: 4. Germline CDR1 and CDR2: ENHRY and SYGVKD. The CDR3 length is 15 residues.

Of note for this clonotype: This may arise from a read error, as a much more abundant clone is one base away. This rearrangement joins TRBV6-6 to TRBJ1-1; D ambiguous. This CDR3 is 15 amino acids long. CDR1 and CDR2 from the germline V gene are MNHNY and SVGAGI (reference sequence). CDR3 residues: CASSPDLRVGTEDFF. The CDR3 DNA follows: TGTGCCAGCAGTCCGGACCTCCGGGTGGGCACTGAAGATTTCTTT.

This clonotype has ten or more counts. V usage is TRBV10-2 and J usage is TRBJ1-1; D ambiguous. Germline V gives CDR1 WSHSY, CDR2 SAAADI. V was trimmed by 5 bases and J by 1 base, leaving 5 bases between them. This CDR3 is built from 12 residues. The CDR3 DNA follows: TGCGCCAGCAGTTCACGGAACACTGAAGCTTTCTTT. Translation gives CASSSRNTEAFF.

This clonotype was detected ten times or more. This chain links TRBV29-1 with TRBJ2-7; D may be TRBD2 (5 bases). The CDR3 has 16 residues. The V gene lost 1 base and the J gene lost 4 bases, with 20 bases spanning the gap. Per germline, CDR1 SQVTM and CDR2 ANQGSEA. The CDR3 spells CSVEAIDKGGGYEQYF. CDR3 coding DNA: TGCAGCGTTGAAGCCATAGACAAAGGAGGCGGGTACGAGCAGTACTTC.

This clonotype was counted at least ten times. The rearrangement joins TRBV20-1 to TRBJ2-7; 7 bases are shared with TRBD1. V lost 3 bases, J lost 3 bases, and 8 bases stayed unmatched. Germline-derived CDR1 and CDR2 are DFQATT and SNEGSKA (reference sequence). This CDR3 has 14 amino acids. The CDR3 loop reads CSASFQGQSYEQYF. CDR3 in DNA: TGCAGTGCTAGCTTCCAGGGACAGAGCTACGAGCAGTACTTC.

The table lists this clonotype with many counts. The chain employs TRBV20-1 and TRBJ2-2; a weak D match, TRBD1 (5 bases). The CDR3 is 16 amino acids. The germline gives CDR1 DFQATT, CDR2 SNEGSKA (reference sequence). Deletions cut 0 bases from V and 7 bases from J, with 18 bases between. The CDR3 DNA sequence: TGCAGTGCTAGAGATAATCGGCAGGGTAGTGACGGGGAGCTGTTTTTT. It codes for CSARDNRQGSDGELFF.

This clonotype has a handful of counts. The rearrangement links TRBV7-9 to TRBJ2-3; TRBD2 matches 9 bases. Germline V gene lookup returns CDR1 SEHNR and CDR2 FQNEAQ (reference sequence). V lost 0 bases to trimming and J lost 2 bases; unmatched junction nucleotides: 6. CDR3 length: 17 residues. Here the CDR3 DNA reads TGTGCCAGCAGCTTAGCACCGAGCGGGGGGTACACAGATACGCAGTATTTT. This gives the protein CASSLAPSGGYTDTQYF.

This clonotype showed up many times. The gene calls are TRBV29-1 and TRBJ1-5; 11 bases align to TRBD1. CDR3 size: 13 residues. Unmatched junction bases numbered 2, after V lost 6 bases and J lost 4 bases. In germline, CDR1 is SQVTM, CDR2 ANQGSEA. CDR3 sequence reads: CSVGQGANQPQHF. The CDR3 region has the DNA TGCAGCGTAGGACAGGGGGCTAATCAGCCCCAGCATTTT.

The chain has TRBV3-1 and TRBJ1-1; possible D gene TRBD1, 5 bases. CDR1 is LGHDT, CDR2 YNNKEL, per germline (reference sequence). V was trimmed by 6 bases and J by 3 bases, leaving 14 bases between them. This CDR3 contains 14 residues. The CDR3 bases are TGTGCCAGCAGATTACGGGGGTATGACACTGAAGCTTTCTTT. Residues: CASRLRGYDTEAFF. The complete variable domain, with remaining parts taken from reference TRBV3-1 and TRBJ1-1, reads DTAVSQTPKYLVTQMGNDKSIKCEQNLGHDTMYWYKQDSKKFLKIMFSYNNKELIINETVPNRFSPKSPDKAHLNLHINSLELGDSAVYFCASRLRGYDTEAFFGQGTRLTVV.

This clonotype was picked up many times. The rearrangement joins TRBV5-1 to TRBJ1-6, with D tentatively TRBD1 (5 bases). Germline CDR1 is SGHRS and CDR2 is YFSETQ. This CDR3 region has 16 residues. V gave up 3 bases and J gave up 0 bases, with 10 bases separating them. The CDR3 DNA sequence: TGCGCCAGCAGCTCAGAGGGGAGCTCCTATAATTCACCCCTCCACTTT. It encodes CASSSEGSSYNSPLHF.

This clonotype was picked up many times. The CDR3 reads CASSAAGTGGHEQYF. The CDR3 DNA reads as TGTGCCAGCAGTGCCGCCGGGACAGGGGGCCACGAGCAGTACTTC. The gene calls are TRBV12-3 or TRBV12-4 and TRBJ2-7, with 12 bases fitting TRBD1. The CDR3 runs to 15 residues. V was pared by 5 bases and J by 5 bases, with 7 bases of the junction left unmatched.

This clonotype was seen at least ten times. V gene TRBV5-1 combines with J gene TRBJ2-1; D perhaps matches TRBD2 (9 bases). The CDR3 sequence is 16 residues long. V was pared by 7 bases and J by 5 bases, with 22 bases between. Germline lookup yields CDR1 SGHRS and CDR2 YFSETQ. Written as DNA, the CDR3 is TGCGCCAGCGACGACAGGGGAGCGGGGGGAAACAATGAGCAGTTCTTC. Its translation is CASDDRGAGGNNEQFF.

There are many counts of this clonotype. The chain links TRBV12-3 or TRBV12-4 to TRBJ2-7; 7 bases agree with TRBD1. The CDR3 has 14 residues. The ends lost 4 bases at V and 3 bases at J; junction bases unmatched: 6. The DNA of the CDR3 is TGTGCCAGCAGTTCACAGGGGTTTATCTACGAGCAGTACTTC. Translated: CASSSQGFIYEQYF.

This clonotype was seen many times. The CDR3 coding sequence is TGTGCCAGCAGTGAACTGGCATCTAGCACAGATACGCAGTATTTT. Amino acids: CASSELASSTDTQYF. V and J are TRBV6-1 and TRBJ2-3; D remains ambiguous. There are 15 residues in the CDR3. Germline assignment: CDR1 MNHNS and CDR2 SASEGT. Deletions cut 2 bases from V and 0 bases from J, with 9 bases between.

This clonotype was observed at least ten times. The rearrangement joins TRBV5-1 to TRBJ1-6; unclear D gene. In germline, CDR1 is SGHRS, CDR2 YFSETQ. Trimming removed 0 bases at V and 6 bases at J, with 4 bases between. The length of the CDR3 is 13 residues. The CDR3 nucleotides are TGCGCCAGCAGCTTGGCTCCTAATTCACCCCTCCACTTT. Protein: CASSLAPNSPLHF.

In regard to this clonotype: A much bigger clone sits one base away, suggesting this may be a read error. This chain links TRBV12-3 or TRBV12-4 with TRBJ2-3; tentatively, D is TRBD1 or TRBD2 (5 bases each). The V end lost 5 bases, the J end lost 4 bases, and 13 bases lay between the germline ends. The CDR3 spans 14 residues. CDR3 nucleotides: TGTGCCAGCAGTGGACACGGGATTGCAGATACGCAGTATTTT. Translation: CASSGHGIADTQYF.

This clonotype was counted ten times or more. V is TRBV5-6 and J is TRBJ1-1, with TRBD1 as a possible D gene (5 bases). This CDR3 has 13 residues. V lost 2 bases and J 11 bases, leaving 16 bases between the germline ends. Germline loops: CDR1 SGHDT, CDR2 YYEEEE. This CDR3 is CASSLWGAGVAFF. The CDR3 DNA reads as TGTGCCAGCAGCTTATGGGGTGCGGGGGTTGCTTTCTTT.

This clonotype was observed many times. The rearrangement joins TRBV5-1 to TRBJ2-1; D possibly corresponds to TRBD1 (7 bases). This CDR3 is built from 13 residues. Germline CDR1 is SGHRS and CDR2 is YFSETQ. Trimming stripped 4 bases from V and 5 bases from J, with 10 bases between. The CDR3: CASSAGQNNEQFF. The CDR3 DNA reads as TGCGCCAGCAGCGCGGGACAGAACAATGAGCAGTTCTTC.